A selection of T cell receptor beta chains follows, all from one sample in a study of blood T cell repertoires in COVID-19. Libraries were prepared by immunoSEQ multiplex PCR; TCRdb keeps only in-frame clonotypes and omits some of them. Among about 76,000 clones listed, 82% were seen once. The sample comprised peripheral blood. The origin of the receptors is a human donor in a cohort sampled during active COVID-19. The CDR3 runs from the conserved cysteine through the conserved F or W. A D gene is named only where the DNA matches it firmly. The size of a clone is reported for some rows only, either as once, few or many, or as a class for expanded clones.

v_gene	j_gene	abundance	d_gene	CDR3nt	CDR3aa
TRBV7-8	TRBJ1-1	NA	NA	TGTGCCAGCAGCTTTCGCGTGGGGGCACAGAACACTGAAGCTTTCTTT	CASSFRVGAQNTEAFF
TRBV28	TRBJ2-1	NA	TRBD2	TGTGCCAGCTTTGGGACTAGCGGGCCGTCCTACAATGAGCAGTTCTTC	CASFGTSGPSYNEQFF
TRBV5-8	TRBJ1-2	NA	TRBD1	TGTGCCAGCAGCTCTACCGGGACAGGGAGGGCCTGGGGCTACACCTTC	CASSSTGTGRAWGYTF
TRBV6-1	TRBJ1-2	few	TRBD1	TGTGCCAGCAGTGATGACTTGACAGGGTATGGCTACACCTTC	CASSDDLTGYGYTF
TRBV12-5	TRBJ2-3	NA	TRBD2	TGTGCTAGTGGTTGGGGGACTAGTGGGACAGATACGCAGTATTTT	CASGWGTSGTDTQYF
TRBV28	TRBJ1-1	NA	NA	TGTGCCAGCAGTTCCTCCAGGGTGAGGCTGAACACTGAAGCTTTCTTT	CASSSSRVRLNTEAFF
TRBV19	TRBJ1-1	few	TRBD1	TGTGCCAGTACCCGGGACAGGGTAACTTTCTTT	CASTRDRVTFF
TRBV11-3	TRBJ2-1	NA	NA	TGTGCCAGCAGCTTGACGGGGAGCACCTACAATGAGCAGTTCTTC	CASSLTGSTYNEQFF
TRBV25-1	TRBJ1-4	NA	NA	TGTGCCAGCAGTGACTCCTTGGGAGAGAGTGAAAAACTGTTTTTT	CASSDSLGESEKLFF
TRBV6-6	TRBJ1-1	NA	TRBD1	TGTGCCAGCAGTATACAGGGGTACGGGAACACTGAAGCTTTCTTT	CASSIQGYGNTEAFF
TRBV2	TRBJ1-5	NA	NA	TGTGCCAGCAGTGAAGCGCTAGGGGGTGCTCAGCCCCAGCATTTT	CASSEALGGAQPQHF
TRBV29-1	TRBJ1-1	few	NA	TGCAGCGGTACGGGACACCTGAACACTGAAGCTTTCTTT	CSGTGHLNTEAFF
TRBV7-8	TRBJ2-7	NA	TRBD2	TGTGCCAGCAGCCCCCGGGAGGGCTCCTACGAGCAGTACTTC	CASSPREGSYEQYF
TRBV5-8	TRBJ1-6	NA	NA	TGTGCCAGCAGCTTGAACAGAAATTCACCCCTCCACTTT	CASSLNRNSPLHF
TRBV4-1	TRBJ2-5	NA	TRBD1	TGCGCCAGCAGCCTCCAGGGGGCCGGCGAGACCCAGTACTTC	CASSLQGAGETQYF
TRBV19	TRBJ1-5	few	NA	TGTGCCAGTACCCGAACAGGGACCCTACGTCAGCCCCAGCATTTT	CASTRTGTLRQPQHF
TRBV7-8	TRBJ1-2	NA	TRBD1	TGTGCCAGCAGCCTTAATACAGGGGGCGCAGAACGTGGCTACACCTTC	CASSLNTGGAERGYTF
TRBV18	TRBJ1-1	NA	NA	TGTGCCACCCGTCAAGGGGGGAACACTGAAGCTTTCTTT	CATRQGGNTEAFF
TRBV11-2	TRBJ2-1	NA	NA	TGTGCCAGCAGCTTAAAACAGGGTTCACCCTACAATGAGCAGTTCTTC	CASSLKQGSPYNEQFF
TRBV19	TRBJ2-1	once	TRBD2	TGTGCCAGTACCCCGGGGGGTCGAAGGGACAATGAGCAGTTCTTC	CASTPGGRRDNEQFF
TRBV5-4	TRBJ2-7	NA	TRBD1	TGTGCCAGCAGGTATGGGACAGGCCACGAGCAGTACTTC	CASRYGTGHEQYF
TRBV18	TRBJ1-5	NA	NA	TGTGCCAGCTCCCCCAGCGACCAGCCCCAGCATTTT	CASSPSDQPQHF
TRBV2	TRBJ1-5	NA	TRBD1	TGTGCCAGCAGTGAAATCGACAGGGAGCAGCCCCAGCATTTT	CASSEIDREQPQHF
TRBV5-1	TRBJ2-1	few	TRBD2	TGCGCCAGCAGCTTCGGGAGCGGGGGAAACAATGAGCAGTTCTTC	CASSFGSGGNNEQFF
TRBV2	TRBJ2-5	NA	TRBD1	TGTGCCAGCAGTTTCTCCGGGACAGGGACCACCCAGTACTTC	CASSFSGTGTTQYF
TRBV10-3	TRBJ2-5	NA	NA	TGTGCCATCAGTGGGGGGCCGGGCGAGACCCAGTACTTC	CAISGGPGETQYF
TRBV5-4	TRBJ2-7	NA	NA	TGTGCCAGCAGCTTATCACGGGAAACCTACGAGCAGTACTTC	CASSLSRETYEQYF
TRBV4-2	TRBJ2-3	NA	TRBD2	TGTGCCAGCAGCCTGGCCTCCGGGACTAGCGGAGACACAGATACGCAGTATTTT	CASSLASGTSGDTDTQYF
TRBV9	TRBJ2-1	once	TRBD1	TGTGCCAGCAGCGCCGTGGACAGGGGGATCGATGAGCAGTTCTTC	CASSAVDRGIDEQFF
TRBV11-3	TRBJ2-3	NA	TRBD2	TGTGCCAGCAGCTTAGGCGGGGGGGCTTGGACAGATACGCAGTATTTT	CASSLGGGAWTDTQYF
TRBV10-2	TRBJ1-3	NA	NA	TGCGCCAGCAGTGAGTCGGGAGGGAAGAACACCATATATTTT	CASSESGGKNTIYF
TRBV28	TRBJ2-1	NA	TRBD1	TGTGCCAGCAGTTCTCAGGGGGCTGATGGCGAAAATGAGCAGTTCTTC	CASSSQGADGENEQFF
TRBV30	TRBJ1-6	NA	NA	TGTGCCTGGAGTATACAGGGTAATTCACCCCTCCACTTT	CAWSIQGNSPLHF
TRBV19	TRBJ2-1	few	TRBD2	TGTGCCAGTAGTATGGAATCCAGCGGGGGGCCACCCTTCTTC	CASSMESSGGPPFF
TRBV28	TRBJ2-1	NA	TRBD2	TGTGCCAGCAGTTTTTTCTCTAGCGGTAACAATGAGCAGTTCTTC	CASSFFSSGNNEQFF
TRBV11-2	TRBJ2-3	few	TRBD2	TGTGCCAGCAGCCTATTTCTAGCGGGGGGCACAGATACGCAGTATTTT	CASSLFLAGGTDTQYF
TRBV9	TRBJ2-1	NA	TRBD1	TGTGCCAGCAGCGTTTCCGGGACAGGGGGGAATGAGCAGTTCTTC	CASSVSGTGGNEQFF
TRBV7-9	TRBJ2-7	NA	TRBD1	TGTGCCAGCAGCCCACCGGGACAGCACTACGAGCAGTACTTC	CASSPPGQHYEQYF
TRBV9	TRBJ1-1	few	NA	TGTGCCAGCAGCGTAGTCGACAGGAGTGACACTGAAGCTTTCTTT	CASSVVDRSDTEAFF
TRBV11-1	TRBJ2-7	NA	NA	TGTGCCAGCAGCTTCGGTCAGGGGGGAACCTACGAGCAGTACTTC	CASSFGQGGTYEQYF
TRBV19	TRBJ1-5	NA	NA	TGTGCCAGTAGCCTGTGGGCCCGAGGGAATCAGCCCCAGCATTTT	CASSLWARGNQPQHF
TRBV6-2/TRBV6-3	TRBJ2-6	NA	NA	TGTGCCAGCAGTCAACATTGGGACACTGGGGCCAACGTCCTGACTTTC	CASSQHWDTGANVLTF
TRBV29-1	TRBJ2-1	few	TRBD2	TGCAGCGTTGTAGGGACTAGCGGGGGGGCTTACAATGAGCAGTTCTTC	CSVVGTSGGAYNEQFF
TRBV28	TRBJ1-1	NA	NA	TGTGCCAGCAGTTTAGGTGGAGGGGAAACTGAAGCTTTCTTT	CASSLGGGETEAFF
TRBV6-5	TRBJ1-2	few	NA	TGTGCCAGCAGTACTATGACCTACCTCCATGGCTACACCTTC	CASSTMTYLHGYTF
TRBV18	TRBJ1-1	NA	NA	TGTGCCAGCTCACCTTCAGCTAGGGGAACTGAAGCTTTCTTT	CASSPSARGTEAFF
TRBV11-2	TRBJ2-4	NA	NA	TGTGCCAGCAGCCGACTCGCGGGTCCCGTAGCCAAAAACATTCAGTACTTC	CASSRLAGPVAKNIQYF
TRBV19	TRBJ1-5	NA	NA	TGTGCCAGTAGTATATGGCAGAGACTTAATCAGCCCCAGCATTTT	CASSIWQRLNQPQHF
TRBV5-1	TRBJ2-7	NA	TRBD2	TGCGCCAGCAGCTTCGTGCCGGGGGGGACCTACGAGCAGTACTTC	CASSFVPGGTYEQYF
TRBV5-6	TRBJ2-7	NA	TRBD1	TGTGCCAGCAGCACGGGACAGATTTCTTCGAAGTACTTC	CASSTGQISSKYF
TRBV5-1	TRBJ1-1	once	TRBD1	TGCGCCAGCAGCTTCGGGACAGGCAACACTGAAGCTTTCTTT	CASSFGTGNTEAFF